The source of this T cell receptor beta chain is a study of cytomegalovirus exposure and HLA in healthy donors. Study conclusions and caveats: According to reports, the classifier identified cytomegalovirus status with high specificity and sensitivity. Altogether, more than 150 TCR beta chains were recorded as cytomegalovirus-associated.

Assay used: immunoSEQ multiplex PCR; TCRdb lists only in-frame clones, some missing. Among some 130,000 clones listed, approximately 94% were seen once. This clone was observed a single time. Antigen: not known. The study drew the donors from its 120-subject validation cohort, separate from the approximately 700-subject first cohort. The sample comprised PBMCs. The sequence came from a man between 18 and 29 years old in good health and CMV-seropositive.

The CDR3 loop is CASRSFPSGELFF. As DNA, the CDR3 is TGTGCCAGCAGATCTTTCCCTTCTGGGGAGCTGTTTTTT. The gene calls are TRBV2 and TRBJ2-2; D ambiguous. Trimming removed 6 bases from V and 8 bases from J, with 13 bases in between. The CDR3 runs to 13 residues. Germline V CDR1 and CDR2: SNHLY, FYNNEI.